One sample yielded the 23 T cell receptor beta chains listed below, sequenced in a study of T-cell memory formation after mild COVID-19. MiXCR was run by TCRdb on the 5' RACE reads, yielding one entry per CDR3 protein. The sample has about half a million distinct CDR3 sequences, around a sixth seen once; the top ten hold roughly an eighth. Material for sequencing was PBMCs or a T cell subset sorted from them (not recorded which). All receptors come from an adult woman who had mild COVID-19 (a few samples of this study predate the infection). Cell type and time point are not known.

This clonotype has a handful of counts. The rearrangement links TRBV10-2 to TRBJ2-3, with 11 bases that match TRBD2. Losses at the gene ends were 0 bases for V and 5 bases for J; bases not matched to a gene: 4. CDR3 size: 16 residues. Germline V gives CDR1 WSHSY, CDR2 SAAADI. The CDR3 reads CASSESGLAGGDTQYF. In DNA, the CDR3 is TGCGCCAGCAGTGAGTCGGGGCTAGCGGGAGGAGATACGCAGTATTTT.

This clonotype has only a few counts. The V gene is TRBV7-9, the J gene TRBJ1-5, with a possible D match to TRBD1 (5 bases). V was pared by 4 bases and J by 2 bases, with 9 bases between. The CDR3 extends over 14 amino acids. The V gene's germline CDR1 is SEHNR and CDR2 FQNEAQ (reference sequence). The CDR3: CASSSDSGNQPQHF. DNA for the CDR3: TGTGCCAGCAGCTCAGACAGCGGCAATCAGCCCCAGCATTTT.

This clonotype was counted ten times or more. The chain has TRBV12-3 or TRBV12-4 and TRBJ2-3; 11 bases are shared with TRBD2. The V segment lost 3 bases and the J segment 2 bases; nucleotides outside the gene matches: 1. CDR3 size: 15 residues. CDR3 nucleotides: TGTGCCAGCAGTTTGACTAGCGGGAACACAGATACGCAGTATTTT. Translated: CASSLTSGNTDTQYF.

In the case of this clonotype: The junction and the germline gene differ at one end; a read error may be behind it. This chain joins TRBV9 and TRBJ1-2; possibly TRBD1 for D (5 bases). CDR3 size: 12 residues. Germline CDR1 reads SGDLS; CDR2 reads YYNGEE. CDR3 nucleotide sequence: TGTGCCAGCAGCCCCGTGAGCGGGACGCATCACTTC. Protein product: CASSPVSGTHHF.

CDR3 DNA sequence: TGTGCCAGCAGCCATCGGATTCGGACAAGCCCTAGCACAGATACGCAGTATTTT. Its protein is CASSHRIRTSPSTDTQYF. The chain combines TRBV7-8 with TRBJ2-3; tentative D call: TRBD1 (5 bases). Between the trimmed V and J ends, which lost 5 bases and 0 bases, there was a span of 21 bases. The germline V gene encodes CDR1 SGHVS and CDR2 FQNEAQ. The CDR3 contains 18 residues.

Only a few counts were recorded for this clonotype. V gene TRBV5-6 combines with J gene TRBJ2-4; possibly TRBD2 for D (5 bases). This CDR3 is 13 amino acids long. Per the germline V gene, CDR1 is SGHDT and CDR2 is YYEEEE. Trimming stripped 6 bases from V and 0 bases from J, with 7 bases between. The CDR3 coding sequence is TGTGCCAGCACTGGACTAGCCAAAAACATTCAGTACTTC. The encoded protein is CASTGLAKNIQYF. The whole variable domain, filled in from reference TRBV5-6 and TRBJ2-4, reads DAGVTQSPTHLIKTRGQQVTLRCSPKSGHDTVSWYQQALGQGPQFIFQYYEEEERQRGNFPDRFSGHQFPNYSSELNVNALLLGDSALYLCASTGLAKNIQYFGAGTRLSVL.

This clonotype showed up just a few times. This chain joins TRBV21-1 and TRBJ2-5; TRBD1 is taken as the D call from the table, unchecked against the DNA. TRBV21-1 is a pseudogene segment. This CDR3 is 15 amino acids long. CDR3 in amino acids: CASIPTRGVQETQYF. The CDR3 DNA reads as TGTGCCAGCATCCCAACCCGGGGAGTCCAAGAGACCCAGTACTTC.

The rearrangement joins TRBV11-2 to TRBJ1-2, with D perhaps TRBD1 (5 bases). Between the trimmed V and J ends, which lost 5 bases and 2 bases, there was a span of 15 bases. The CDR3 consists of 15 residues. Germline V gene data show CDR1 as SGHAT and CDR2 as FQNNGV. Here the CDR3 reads CASSQWGRFNYGYTF. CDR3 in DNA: TGTGCCAGCAGCCAATGGGGGAGATTCAACTATGGCTACACCTTC. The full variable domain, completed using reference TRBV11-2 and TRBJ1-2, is EAGVAQSPRYKIIEKRQSVAFWCNPISGHATLYWYQQILGQGPKLLIQFQNNGVVDDSQLPKDRFSAERLKGVDSTLKIQPAKLEDSAVYLCASSQWGRFNYGYTFGSGTRLTVV.

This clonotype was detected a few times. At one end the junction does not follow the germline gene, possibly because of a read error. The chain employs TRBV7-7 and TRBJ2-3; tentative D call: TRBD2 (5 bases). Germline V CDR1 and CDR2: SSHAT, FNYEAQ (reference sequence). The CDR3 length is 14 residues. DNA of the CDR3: TGTGCTAGCAGCTTAAGCGGTACCACAGATACGCAGTATTTT. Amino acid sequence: CASSLSGTTDTQYF.

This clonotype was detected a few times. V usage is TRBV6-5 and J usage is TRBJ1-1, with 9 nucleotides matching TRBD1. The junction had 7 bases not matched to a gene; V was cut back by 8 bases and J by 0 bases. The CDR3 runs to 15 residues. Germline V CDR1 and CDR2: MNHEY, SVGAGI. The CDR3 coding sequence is TGTGCCAGCTCCTCCCGGGACAGGGTGAACACTGAAGCTTTCTTT. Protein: CASSSRDRVNTEAFF.

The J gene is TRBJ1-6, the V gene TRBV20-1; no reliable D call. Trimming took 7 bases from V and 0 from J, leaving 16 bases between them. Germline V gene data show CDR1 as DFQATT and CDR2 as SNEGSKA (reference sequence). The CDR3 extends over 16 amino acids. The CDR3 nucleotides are TGCAGTGTTAGGGAGGGTTTAGGCTCCTATAATTCACCCCTCCACTTT. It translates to CSVREGLGSYNSPLHF.

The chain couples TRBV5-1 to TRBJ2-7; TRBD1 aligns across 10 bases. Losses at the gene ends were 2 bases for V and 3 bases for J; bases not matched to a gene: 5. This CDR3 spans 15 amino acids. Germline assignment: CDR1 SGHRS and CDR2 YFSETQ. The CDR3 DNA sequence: TGCGCCAGCAGCTTCTCCGGGACAGGGGTCTACGAGCAGTACTTC. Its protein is CASSFSGTGVYEQYF.

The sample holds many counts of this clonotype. The CDR3 is CASSIQLQGNTEAFF. The CDR3 DNA reads as TGCGCCAGCAGCATCCAACTACAGGGGAACACTGAAGCTTTCTTT. This chain uses TRBV5-1 with TRBJ1-1; TRBD1 is a possible D gene (6 bases). The CDR3 runs 15 residues. CDR1 SGHRS and CDR2 YFSETQ come from the germline V gene. V was shortened by 4 bases and J by 1 base, with 14 bases between the two germline ends.

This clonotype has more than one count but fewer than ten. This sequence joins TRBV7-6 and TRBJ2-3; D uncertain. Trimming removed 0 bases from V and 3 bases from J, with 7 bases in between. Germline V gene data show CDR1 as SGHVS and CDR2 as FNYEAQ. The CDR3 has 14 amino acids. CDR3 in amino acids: CASSLAAATDTQYF. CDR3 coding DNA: TGTGCCAGCAGCTTAGCTGCCGCGACAGATACGCAGTATTTT.

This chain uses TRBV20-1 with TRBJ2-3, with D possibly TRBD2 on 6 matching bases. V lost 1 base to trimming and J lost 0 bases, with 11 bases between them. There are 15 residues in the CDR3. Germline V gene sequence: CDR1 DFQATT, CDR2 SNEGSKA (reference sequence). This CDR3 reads CSARARGYSTDTQYF. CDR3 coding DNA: TGCAGTGCTAGAGCCCGGGGGTACAGCACAGATACGCAGTATTTT.

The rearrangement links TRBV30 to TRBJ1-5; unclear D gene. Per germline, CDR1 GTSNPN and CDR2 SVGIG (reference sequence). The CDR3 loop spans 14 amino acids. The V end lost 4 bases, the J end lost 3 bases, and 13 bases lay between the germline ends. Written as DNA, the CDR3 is TGTGCCTGGACCATGGGAGCCAACAATCAGCCCCAGCATTTT. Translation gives CAWTMGANNQPQHF. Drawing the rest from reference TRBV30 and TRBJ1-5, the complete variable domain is SQTIHQWPATLVQPVGSPLSLECTVEGTSNPNLYWYRQAAGRGLQLLFYSVGIGQISSEVPQNLSASRPQDRQFILSSKKLLLSDSGFYLCAWTMGANNQPQHFGDGTRLSIL.

The CDR3 spells CAISVRGGKETQYF. For the CDR3, the DNA is TGTGCCATCAGTGTTCGGGGAGGCAAAGAGACCCAGTACTTC. J is TRBJ2-5 and V is TRBV10-3, with a possible D match to TRBD2 (6 bases). The CDR3 length is 14 residues. V was trimmed by 4 bases and J by 3 bases, leaving 12 bases between them. CDR1 and CDR2 from the germline V gene are ENHRY and SYGVKD.

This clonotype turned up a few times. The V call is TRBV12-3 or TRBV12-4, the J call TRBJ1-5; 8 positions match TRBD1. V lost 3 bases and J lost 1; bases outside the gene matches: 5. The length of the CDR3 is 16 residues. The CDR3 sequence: CASSFLGQGSNQPQHF. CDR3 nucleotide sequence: TGTGCCAGCAGTTTCCTCGGACAGGGAAGCAATCAGCCCCAGCATTTT.

CDR3 in amino acids: CASSLDSGNFYEQYF. The CDR3 nucleotides read TGTGCCAGCAGCTTAGATAGCGGCAATTTCTACGAGCAGTACTTC. The genes are TRBV7-9 and TRBJ2-7; possible D gene TRBD2, 6 bases. The germline V gene encodes CDR1 SEHNR and CDR2 FQNEAQ (reference sequence). V was cut by 1 base and J by 3 bases, with 13 bases left in between. The CDR3 has 15 residues.

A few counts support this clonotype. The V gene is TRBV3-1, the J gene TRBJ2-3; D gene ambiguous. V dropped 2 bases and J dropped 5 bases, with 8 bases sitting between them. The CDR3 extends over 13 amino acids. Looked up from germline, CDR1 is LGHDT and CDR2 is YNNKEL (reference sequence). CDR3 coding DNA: TGTGCCAGCAGCCAAAGCACAGTAGATACGCAGTATTTT. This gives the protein CASSQSTVDTQYF.

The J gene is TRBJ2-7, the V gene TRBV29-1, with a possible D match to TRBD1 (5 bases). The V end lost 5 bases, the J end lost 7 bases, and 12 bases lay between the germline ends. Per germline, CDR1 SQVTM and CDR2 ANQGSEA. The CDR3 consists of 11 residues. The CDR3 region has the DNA TGCAGCGTTTTACAGGTTTTGGAGCAGTACTTC. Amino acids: CSVLQVLEQYF.

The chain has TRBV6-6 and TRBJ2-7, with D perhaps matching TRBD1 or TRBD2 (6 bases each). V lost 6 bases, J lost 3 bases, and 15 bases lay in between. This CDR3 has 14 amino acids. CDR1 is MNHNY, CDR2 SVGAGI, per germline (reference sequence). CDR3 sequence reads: CASSQRGRNYEQYF. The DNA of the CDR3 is TGTGCCAGCAGCCAGAGGGGGAGGAACTACGAGCAGTACTTC.

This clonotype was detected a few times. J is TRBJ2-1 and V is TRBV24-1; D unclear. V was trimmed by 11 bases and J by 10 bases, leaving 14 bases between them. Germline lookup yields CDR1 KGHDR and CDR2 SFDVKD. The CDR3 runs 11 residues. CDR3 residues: CAKTWVWEQFF. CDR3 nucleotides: TGTGCCAAAACTTGGGTTTGGGAGCAGTTCTTC.